The 24 T cell receptor beta chains below come from one sample, sequenced in a study of control samples from healthy donors and cancer patients. Libraries were prepared by immunoSEQ multiplex PCR; TCRdb keeps only in-frame clonotypes and omits some of them. The sample lists about 170,000 clones; around 90% were seen once. Sequencing was done on a sample of blood. These receptors were collected from a man aged 25 to 40 in good health.

A note on this clone: An end of the junction does not agree with germline; a read error may underlie this. The V and J genes are TRBV6-5 and TRBJ1-1, with D perhaps matching TRBD1 (6 bases). There are 15 residues in the CDR3. In germline, CDR1 is MNHEY, CDR2 SVGAGI. CDR3 DNA sequence: TGTGCCAGCAGTTACTCCAGACAGGCTTCCACTGAAGTTTTCTTT. Its protein is CASSYSRQASTEVFF.

V usage is TRBV5-5 and J usage is TRBJ1-1, with D unresolved. V was cut by 4 bases and J by 1 base, with 8 bases left in between. In germline, CDR1 is SGHKS, CDR2 YYEKEE (reference sequence). The CDR3 has 13 amino acids. CDR3 nucleotides: TGTGCCAGCAGCGTAGGAGGGAACACTGAAGCTTTCTTT. This translates into CASSVGGNTEAFF.

Points on this clone: The junction departs from germline at one end; a sequencing error may be responsible. The chain carries TRBV4-3 and TRBJ2-7; TRBD2 matches 7 bases. The germline gives CDR1 LGHNA, CDR2 YSLEER. CDR3 length equals 15 residues. The CDR3, as DNA: TGCGCCGGCAGCCAAGATTATAAGGGAGGGTACGAGCAGTACTTC. It encodes CAGSQDYKGGYEQYF.

The rearrangement uses TRBV27 and TRBJ1-6; D not certain. Deletions cut 5 bases from V and 0 bases from J, with 5 bases between. The CDR3 loop spans 14 amino acids. CDR1 MNHEY and CDR2 SMNVEV come from the germline V gene (reference sequence). CDR3 amino acids: CASSRSSYNSPLHF. In DNA, the CDR3 is TGTGCCAGCAGTCGCAGCTCCTATAATTCACCCCTCCACTTT.

This clone was counted a few times. This chain uses TRBV18 with TRBJ2-5; TRBD2 matches 9 bases. The CDR3 is 14 residues long. Germline-derived CDR1 and CDR2 are KGHSH and LQKENI. The V segment lost 2 bases and the J segment 5 bases; nucleotides outside the gene matches: 3. The CDR3 bases are TGTGCCAGCTCACCAGGTAGCGGGGGTGAGACCCAGTACTTC. Residues: CASSPGSGGETQYF.

The chain recombines TRBV19 with TRBJ1-5, with D uncertain. The CDR3 totals 15 residues. The germline V gene encodes CDR1 LNHDA and CDR2 SQIVND (reference sequence). V was shortened by 5 bases and J by 0 bases, with 11 bases between the two germline ends. The DNA for the CDR3 is TGTGCCAGTAGTCCCCAGGTGGATAGCAATCAGCCCCAGCATTTT. As protein: CASSPQVDSNQPQHF.

The chain links TRBV5-1 to TRBJ2-7, with 9 bases identical to TRBD1. With V trimmed by 3 bases and J by 4 bases, 5 bases remained unmatched. CDR3 length equals 14 residues. Germline CDR1 and CDR2: SGHRS and YFSETQ. The CDR3 bases are TGCGCCAGCAGCTCGGGACAGGGTCTGTACGAGCAGTACTTC. As protein: CASSSGQGLYEQYF. Drawing the rest from reference TRBV5-1 and TRBJ2-7, the complete variable domain is KAGVTQTPRYLIKTRGQQVTLSCSPISGHRSVSWYQQTPGQGLQFLFEYFSETQRNKGNFPGRFSGRQFSNSRSEMNVSTLELGDSALYLCASSSGQGLYEQYFGPGTRLTVT.

The chain is built from TRBV12-3 or TRBV12-4 and TRBJ1-5; TRBD1 might be the D (5 bases). The CDR3 is 13 amino acids. V shed 1 base and J shed 7 bases, with 8 bases lying between them. CDR3 coding DNA: TGTGCCAGCAGTTTAGGGCGGGGGCAGCCCCAGCATTTT. This sequence encodes CASSLGRGQPQHF.

The chain employs TRBV10-3 and TRBJ1-2; D is ambiguous. V lost 7 bases, J lost 0 bases, and 15 bases lay in between. Germline lookup yields CDR1 ENHRY and CDR2 SYGVKD. This CDR3 is 15 amino acids long. The DNA of the CDR3 is TGTGCCATCACTCCTACTGACCCAGCTAACTATGGCTACACCTTC. Translated, it gives CAITPTDPANYGYTF.

The chain recombines TRBV6-5 with TRBJ1-6, with D unresolved. V lost 6 bases and J lost 9, with 15 bases in between. Germline V lookup: CDR1 MNHEY, CDR2 SVGAGI. The CDR3 extends over 14 amino acids. CDR3: CASSLDVVGSPLHF. The CDR3 DNA is TGTGCCAGCAGCCTCGATGTAGTAGGTTCACCCCTCCACTTT.

The chain couples TRBV7-3 to TRBJ2-2, with 11 bases aligning to TRBD1. The CDR3 is 16 amino acids. The germline CDR1 and CDR2 sequences are SGHTA and FQGTGA. The J segment lost 3 bases and the V segment lost 1 base, leaving 1 base of the junction unmatched. The CDR3 bases are TGTGCCAGCAGCTTAATGGGACAGGGGGACACCGGGGAGCTGTTTTTT. Translating it yields CASSLMGQGDTGELFF.

This clone was detected only once. V gene TRBV6-5 combines with J gene TRBJ1-6, with D maybe TRBD1 (6 bases). Germline V CDR1 and CDR2: MNHEY, SVGAGI. The V end lost 6 bases, the J end lost 7 bases, and 13 bases lay between the germline ends. The CDR3 spans 14 residues. The CDR3 sequence: CASSQEGGNSPLHF. The CDR3 DNA reads TGTGCCAGCAGCCAGGAAGGGGGAAATTCACCCCTCCACTTT.

The table lists this clone with a few counts. The rearrangement uses TRBV4-2 and TRBJ1-1; D ambiguous. Between the trimmed V and J ends, which lost 1 base and 3 bases, there was a span of 12 bases. CDR3 length: 15 amino acids. CDR1 LGHNA and CDR2 YNFKEQ come from the germline V gene. CDR3 DNA: TGTGCCAGCAGCCAAGGTTATGGCTCGGACACTGAAGCTTTCTTT. Protein: CASSQGYGSDTEAFF.

The rearrangement links TRBV3-1 (or the pseudogene TRBV3-2) to TRBJ1-6, with D unclear. Deletions cut 1 base from V and 7 bases from J, with 8 bases between. The CDR3 totals 14 residues. CDR1 and CDR2 from the germline V gene are LGHDT and YNNKEL (reference sequence). CDR3: CASSQAHRNSPLHF. CDR3 bases: TGTGCCAGCAGCCAAGCTCACAGAAATTCACCCCTCCACTTT.

V is TRBV30 and J is TRBJ1-1; D remains unclear. Germline CDR1 GTSNPN, CDR2 SVGIG (reference sequence). The V end lost 2 bases, the J end lost 0 bases, and 4 bases lay between the germline ends. The CDR3 consists of 12 residues. The CDR3: CAWSSVNTEAFF. CDR3 coding DNA: TGTGCCTGGAGTTCAGTGAACACTGAAGCTTTCTTT.

The chain uses TRBV5-1 and TRBJ2-5; perhaps TRBD1 as D (5 bases). The germline CDR1 and CDR2 sequences are SGHRS and YFSETQ. This CDR3 is built from 13 residues. Trimming removed 4 bases from V and 1 base from J, with 8 bases in between. CDR3 loop: CASSPRVQETQYF. The CDR3, as DNA: TGCGCCAGCAGCCCCAGGGTCCAAGAGACCCAGTACTTC. The full variable domain, in which reference TRBV5-1 and TRBJ2-5 provide the parts outside the CDR3, is KAGVTQTPRYLIKTRGQQVTLSCSPISGHRSVSWYQQTPGQGLQFLFEYFSETQRNKGNFPGRFSGRQFSNSRSEMNVSTLELGDSALYLCASSPRVQETQYFGPGTRLLVL.

The chain links TRBV19 to TRBJ1-5; the D gene is possibly TRBD1 (5 bases). The germline CDR1 and CDR2 sequences are LNHDA and SQIVND (reference sequence). Trimming removed 8 bases from V and 4 bases from J, with 15 bases in between. This CDR3 comprises 14 residues. The CDR3 sequence is CASQLSGLNQPQHF. CDR3 coding DNA: TGTGCCAGTCAGTTATCAGGGTTAAATCAGCCCCAGCATTTT.

The chain carries TRBV3-1 (or the pseudogene TRBV3-2) and TRBJ2-2; D is uncertain. Trimming left V 4 bases short and J 0 bases short, with 15 bases between. CDR1 is LGHDT, CDR2 YNNKEL, per germline (reference sequence). The CDR3 is made up of 17 amino acids. The CDR3: CASSPPYGTANTGELFF. The DNA for the CDR3 is TGTGCCAGCAGCCCCCCTTATGGAACGGCGAACACCGGGGAGCTGTTTTTT.

This chain links TRBV6-6 with TRBJ2-6; the D is unclear. The germline V gene has CDR1 MNHNY and CDR2 SVGAGI (reference sequence). V was pared by 5 bases and J by 0 bases, with 2 bases between. This CDR3 spans 13 amino acids. CDR3 residues: CASSASGANVLTF. DNA for the CDR3: TGTGCCAGCAGTGCCTCTGGGGCCAACGTCCTGACTTTC.

J is TRBJ2-2 and V is TRBV11-2; maybe TRBD2 (6 bases). Trimming cost V 6 bases and J 2 bases, with 13 bases left between them. Per the germline V gene, CDR1 is SGHAT and CDR2 is FQNNGV. The CDR3 runs to 15 residues. CDR3 protein: CASRLWGGNTGELFF. CDR3 coding DNA: TGTGCCAGCAGACTTTGGGGAGGTAACACCGGGGAGCTGTTTTTT.

The rearrangement joins TRBV11-2 to TRBJ2-1, with D unclear. This CDR3 contains 13 residues. Germline CDR1 reads SGHAT; CDR2 reads FQNNGV. Trimming shortened V by 10 bases and J by 4 bases, and 14 bases separated the two germline ends. The CDR3, as DNA: TGTGCCACTAGACGGATTGCGTACAATGAGCAGTTCTTC. Translating gives CATRRIAYNEQFF.

V gene TRBV5-6 combines with J gene TRBJ1-1, with D unclear. This CDR3 comprises 18 residues. Germline-derived CDR1 and CDR2 are SGHDT and YYEEEE. Between the trimmed V and J ends, which lost 0 bases and 0 bases, there was a span of 18 bases. CDR3 residues: CASSLGELGPGVNTEAFF. The CDR3 DNA follows: TGTGCCAGCAGCTTGGGCGAATTGGGTCCGGGAGTGAACACTGAAGCTTTCTTT. The full variable domain, in which reference TRBV5-6 and TRBJ1-1 provide the parts outside the CDR3, is DAGVTQSPTHLIKTRGQQVTLRCSPKSGHDTVSWYQQALGQGPQFIFQYYEEEERQRGNFPDRFSGHQFPNYSSELNVNALLLGDSALYLCASSLGELGPGVNTEAFFGQGTRLTVV.

The chain recombines TRBV19 with TRBJ2-4; the D gene could be TRBD1 or TRBD2 (6 bases each). Germline lookup yields CDR1 LNHDA and CDR2 SQIVND (reference sequence). V was clipped by 10 bases and J by 9 bases, with 19 bases between them. There are 13 residues in the CDR3. The CDR3 region has the DNA TGTGCCACCCGGGTGGGGGGCGCGGGCATTCAGTACTTC. Its translation: CATRVGGAGIQYF.

The J gene is TRBJ2-2, the V gene TRBV9; D call uncertain. Trimming took 0 bases from V and 2 from J, leaving 5 bases between them. CDR1 is SGDLS and CDR2 is YYNGEE in the germline V gene. The CDR3 sequence is 14 residues long. In DNA, the CDR3 is TGTGCCAGCAGCGTAGCAGTTAACACCGGGGAGCTGTTTTTT. Translated: CASSVAVNTGELFF.